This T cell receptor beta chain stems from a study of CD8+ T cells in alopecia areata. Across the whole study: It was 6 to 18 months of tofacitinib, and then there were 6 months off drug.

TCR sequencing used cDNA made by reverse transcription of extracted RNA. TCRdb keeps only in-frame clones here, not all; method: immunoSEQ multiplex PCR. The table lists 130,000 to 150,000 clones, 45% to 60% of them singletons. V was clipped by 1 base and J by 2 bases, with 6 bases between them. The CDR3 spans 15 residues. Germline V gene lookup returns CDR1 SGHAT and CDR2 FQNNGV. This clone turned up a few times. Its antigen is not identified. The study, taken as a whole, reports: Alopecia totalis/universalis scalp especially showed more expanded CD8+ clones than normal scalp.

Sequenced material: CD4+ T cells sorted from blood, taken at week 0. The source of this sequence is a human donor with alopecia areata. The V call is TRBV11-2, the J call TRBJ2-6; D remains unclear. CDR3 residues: CASSLAPTGANVLTF. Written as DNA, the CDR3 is TGTGCCAGCAGCTTAGCTCCGACTGGGGCCAACGTCCTGACTTTC.